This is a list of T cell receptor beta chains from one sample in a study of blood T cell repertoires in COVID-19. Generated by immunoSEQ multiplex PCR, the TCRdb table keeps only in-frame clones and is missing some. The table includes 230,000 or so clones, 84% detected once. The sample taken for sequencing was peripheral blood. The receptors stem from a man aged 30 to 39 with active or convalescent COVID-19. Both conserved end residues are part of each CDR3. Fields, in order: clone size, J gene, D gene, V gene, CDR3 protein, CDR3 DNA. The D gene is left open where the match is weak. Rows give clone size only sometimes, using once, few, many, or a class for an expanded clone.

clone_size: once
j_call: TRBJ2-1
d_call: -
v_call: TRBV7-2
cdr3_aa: CASSLGTGYYNEQFF
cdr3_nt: TGTGCCAGCAGCTTAGGTACAGGATATTACAATGAGCAGTTCTTC

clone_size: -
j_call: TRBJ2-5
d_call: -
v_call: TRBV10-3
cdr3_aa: CAISGGEYQETQYF
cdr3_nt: TGTGCCATCAGTGGGGGGGAGTACCAAGAGACCCAGTACTTC

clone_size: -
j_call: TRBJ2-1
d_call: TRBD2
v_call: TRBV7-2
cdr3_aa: CASSLQTSGGEINEQFF
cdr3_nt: TGTGCCAGCAGCTTACAAACTAGCGGGGGGGAAATAAATGAGCAGTTCTTC

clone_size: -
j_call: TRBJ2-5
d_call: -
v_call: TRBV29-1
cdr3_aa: CSVLRGQGETQYF
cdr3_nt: TGCAGCGTTTTACGGGGCCAGGGGGAGACCCAGTACTTC

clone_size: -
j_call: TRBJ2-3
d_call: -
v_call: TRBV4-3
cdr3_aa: CASSQRPQGEDTQYF
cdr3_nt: TGCGCCAGCAGCCAGAGGCCTCAAGGGGAAGATACGCAGTATTTT

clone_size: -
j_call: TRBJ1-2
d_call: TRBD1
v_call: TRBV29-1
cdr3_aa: CSVEGDSNYGYTF
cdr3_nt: TGCAGCGTAGAGGGGGACAGTAACTATGGCTACACCTTC

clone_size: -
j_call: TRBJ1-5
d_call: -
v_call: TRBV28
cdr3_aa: CASSSPGSNQPQHF
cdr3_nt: TGTGCCAGCAGTAGTCCAGGGAGCAATCAGCCCCAGCATTTT

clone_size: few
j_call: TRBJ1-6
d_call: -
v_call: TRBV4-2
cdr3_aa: CASSQGGGSYNSPLHF
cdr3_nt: TGTGCCAGCAGCCAAGGGGGGGGCTCCTATAATTCACCCCTCCACTTT

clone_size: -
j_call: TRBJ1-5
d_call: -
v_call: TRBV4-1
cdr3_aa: CASSQAGGNQPQHF
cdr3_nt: TGCGCCAGCAGCCAAGCGGGAGGGAATCAGCCCCAGCATTTT

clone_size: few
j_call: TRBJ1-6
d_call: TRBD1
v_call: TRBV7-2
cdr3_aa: CASSSRQGVDSPLHF
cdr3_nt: TGTGCCAGCAGCTCCCGACAGGGGGTCGATTCACCCCTCCACTTT

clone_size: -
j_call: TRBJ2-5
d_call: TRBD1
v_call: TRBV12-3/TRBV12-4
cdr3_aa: CASRVDRAETQYF
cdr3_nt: TGTGCCAGCAGGGTCGACAGGGCGGAGACCCAGTACTTC

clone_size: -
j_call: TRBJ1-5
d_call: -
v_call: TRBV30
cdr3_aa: CAWPPGRSDQPQHF
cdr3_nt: TGTGCCTGGCCCCCGGGGAGGTCCGATCAGCCCCAGCATTTT

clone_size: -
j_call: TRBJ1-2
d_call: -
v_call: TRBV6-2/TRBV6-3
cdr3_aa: CASSATADGYTF
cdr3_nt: TGTGCCAGCAGTGCAACAGCCGATGGCTACACCTTC

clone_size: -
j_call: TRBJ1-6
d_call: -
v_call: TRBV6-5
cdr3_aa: CASSYGVNSPLHF
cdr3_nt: TGTGCCAGCAGTTACGGAGTGAATTCACCCCTCCACTTT

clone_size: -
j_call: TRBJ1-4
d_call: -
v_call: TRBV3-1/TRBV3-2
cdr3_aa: CASSTPRLANEKLFF
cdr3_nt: TGTGCCAGCAGCACCCCCCGGTTGGCTAATGAAAAACTGTTTTTT

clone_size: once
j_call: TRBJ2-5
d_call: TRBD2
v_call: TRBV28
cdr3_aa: CASRGGGVPGTQYF
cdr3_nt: TGTGCCAGCAGGGGCGGGGGGGTGCCAGGGACCCAGTACTTC

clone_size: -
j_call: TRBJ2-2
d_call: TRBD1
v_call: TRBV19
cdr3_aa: CASSMTGDTGELFF
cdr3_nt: TGTGCCAGTAGTATGACAGGGGACACCGGGGAGCTGTTTTTT

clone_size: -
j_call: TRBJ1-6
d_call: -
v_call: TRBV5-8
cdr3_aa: CASDRTGSPLHF
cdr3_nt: TGTGCCAGTGATCGAACCGGTTCACCCCTCCACTTT

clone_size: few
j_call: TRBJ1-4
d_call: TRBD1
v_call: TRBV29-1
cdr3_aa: CSVLDRGEKLFF
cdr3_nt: TGCAGCGTCCTCGACAGGGGCGAAAAACTGTTTTTT

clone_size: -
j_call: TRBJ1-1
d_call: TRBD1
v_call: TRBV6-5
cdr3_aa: CASRTGGKDTEAFF
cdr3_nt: TGTGCCAGCAGGACAGGGGGTAAGGACACTGAAGCTTTCTTT

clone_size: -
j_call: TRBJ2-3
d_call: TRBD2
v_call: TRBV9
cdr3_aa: CASSVLAGESGDTQYF
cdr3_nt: TGTGCCAGCAGCGTCCTAGCGGGAGAGTCGGGAGATACGCAGTATTTT

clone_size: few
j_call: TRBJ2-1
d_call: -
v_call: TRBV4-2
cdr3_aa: CASSQWRSGVNPNEQFF
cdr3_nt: TGTGCCAGCAGCCAATGGAGGTCAGGTGTAAACCCCAATGAGCAGTTCTTC

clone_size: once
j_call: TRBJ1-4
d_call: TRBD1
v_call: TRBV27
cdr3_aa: CASSPLKGQDNEKLFF
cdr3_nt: TGTGCCAGCAGTCCCCTAAAGGGACAGGATAATGAAAAACTGTTTTTT

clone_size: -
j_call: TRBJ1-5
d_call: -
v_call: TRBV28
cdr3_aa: CASSATGLYSNQPQHF
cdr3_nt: TGTGCCAGCAGTGCCACAGGCCTGTATAGCAATCAGCCCCAGCATTTT

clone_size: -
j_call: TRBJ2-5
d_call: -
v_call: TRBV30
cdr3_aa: CARGAGETQYF
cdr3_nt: TGTGCCCGGGGCGCAGGAGAGACCCAGTACTTC

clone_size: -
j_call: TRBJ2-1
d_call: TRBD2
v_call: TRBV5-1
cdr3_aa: CASSSHLASGRASDNEQFF
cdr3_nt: TGCGCCAGCAGCTCTCATCTAGCTAGCGGGAGGGCCTCGGACAATGAGCAGTTCTTC

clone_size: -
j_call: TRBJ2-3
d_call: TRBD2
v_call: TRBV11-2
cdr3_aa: CASSQGTSGGPTADTQYF
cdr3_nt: TGTGCCAGCAGCCAGGGGACTAGCGGGGGGCCGACAGCAGATACGCAGTATTTT

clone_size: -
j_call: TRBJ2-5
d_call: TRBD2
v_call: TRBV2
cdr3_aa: CASRLGLAGATQYF
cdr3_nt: TGTGCCAGCAGGCTGGGACTAGCGGGAGCGACCCAGTACTTC

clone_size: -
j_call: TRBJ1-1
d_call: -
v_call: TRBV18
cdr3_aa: CASSTTEVPTTEAFF
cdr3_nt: TGTGCCAGCTCCACCACGGAGGTCCCAACCACTGAAGCTTTCTTT

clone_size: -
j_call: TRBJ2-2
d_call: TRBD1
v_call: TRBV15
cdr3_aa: CATRQQGHDANTGELFF
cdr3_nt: TGTGCCACCAGACAACAGGGGCACGACGCGAACACCGGGGAGCTGTTTTTT

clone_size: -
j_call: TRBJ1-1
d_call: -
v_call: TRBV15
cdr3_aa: CATSSQGGNTEAFF
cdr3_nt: TGTGCCACCAGCAGCCAGGGAGGAAACACTGAAGCTTTCTTT

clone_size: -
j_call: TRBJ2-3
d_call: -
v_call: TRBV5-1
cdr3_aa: CASSLIVGREAGTQYF
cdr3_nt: TGCGCCAGCAGCTTGATTGTGGGGCGTGAGGCAGGTACGCAGTATTTT

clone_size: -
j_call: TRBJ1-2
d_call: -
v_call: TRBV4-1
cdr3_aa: CASSSPLGSGYTF
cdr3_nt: TGCGCCAGCAGCTCCCCTCTGGGGAGCGGCTACACCTTC

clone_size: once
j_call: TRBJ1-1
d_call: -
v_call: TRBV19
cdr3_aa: CATRSVEISTEAFF
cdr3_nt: TGTGCCACCCGGTCGGTAGAGATTAGCACTGAAGCTTTCTTT

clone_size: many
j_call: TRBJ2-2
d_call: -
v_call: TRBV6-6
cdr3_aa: CASSSTETGELFF
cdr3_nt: TGTGCCAGCAGCTCGACAGAAACCGGGGAGCTGTTTTTT

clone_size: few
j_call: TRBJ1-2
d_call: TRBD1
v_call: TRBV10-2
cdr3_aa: CASTDRGRSGYTF
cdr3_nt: TGCGCCAGCACAGACAGGGGGCGGAGTGGCTACACCTTC

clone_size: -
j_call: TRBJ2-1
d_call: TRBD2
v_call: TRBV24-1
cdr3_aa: CATSVPGGGDNEQFF
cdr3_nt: TGTGCCACCAGTGTCCCGGGGGGGGGAGACAATGAGCAGTTCTTC

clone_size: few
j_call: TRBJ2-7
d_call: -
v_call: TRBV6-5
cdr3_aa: CASSYSLRGYEQYF
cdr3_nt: TGTGCCAGCAGTTACTCCCTTAGGGGCTACGAGCAGTACTTC

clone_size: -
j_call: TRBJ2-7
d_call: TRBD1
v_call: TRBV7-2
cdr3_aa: CASTPLVVQGGMVEYF
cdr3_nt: TGTGCCAGCACCCCCCTCGTGGTACAGGGGGGTATGGTTGAGTACTTC

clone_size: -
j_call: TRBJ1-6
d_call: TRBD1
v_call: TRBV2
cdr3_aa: CASREDRGVDSPLHF
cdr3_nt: TGTGCCAGCAGGGAGGACAGGGGAGTTGATTCACCCCTCCACTTT

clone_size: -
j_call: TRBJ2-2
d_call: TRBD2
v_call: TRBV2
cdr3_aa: CASRAGLAGTGELFF
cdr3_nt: TGTGCCAGCAGAGCGGGACTAGCGGGAACCGGGGAGCTGTTTTTT

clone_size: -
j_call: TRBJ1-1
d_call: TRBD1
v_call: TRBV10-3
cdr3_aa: CAISATPGQGDTEAFF
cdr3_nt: TGTGCCATCAGCGCAACTCCGGGACAGGGAGACACTGAAGCTTTCTTT

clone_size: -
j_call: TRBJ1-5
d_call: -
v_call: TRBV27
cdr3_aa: CASSSGNQPQHF
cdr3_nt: TGTGCCAGCAGTTCTGGCAATCAGCCCCAGCATTTT

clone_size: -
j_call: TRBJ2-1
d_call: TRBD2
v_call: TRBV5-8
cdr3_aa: CASSWTTSNNEQFF
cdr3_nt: TGTGCCAGCAGCTGGACGACTAGCAACAATGAGCAGTTCTTC

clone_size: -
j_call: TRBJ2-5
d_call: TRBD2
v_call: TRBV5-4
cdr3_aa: CASSLELAGYETQYF
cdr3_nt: TGTGCCAGCAGCTTGGAGCTAGCGGGGTATGAGACCCAGTACTTC

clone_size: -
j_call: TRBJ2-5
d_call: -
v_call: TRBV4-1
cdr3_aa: CASSLTGYQETQYF
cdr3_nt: TGCGCCAGCAGCCTAACAGGGTACCAAGAGACCCAGTACTTC

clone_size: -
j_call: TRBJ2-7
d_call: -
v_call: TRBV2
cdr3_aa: CASASWTGNEQYF
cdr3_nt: TGTGCCAGCGCCTCTTGGACTGGCAACGAGCAGTACTTC

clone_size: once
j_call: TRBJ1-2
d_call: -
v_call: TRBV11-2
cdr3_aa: CASSPQGRYGYTF
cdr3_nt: TGTGCCAGCAGCCCTCAGGGGCGGTATGGCTACACCTTC

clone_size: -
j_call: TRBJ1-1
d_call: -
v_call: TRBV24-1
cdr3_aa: CATSFGANTEAFF
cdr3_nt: TGTGCCACCAGTTTCGGTGCGAACACTGAAGCTTTCTTT

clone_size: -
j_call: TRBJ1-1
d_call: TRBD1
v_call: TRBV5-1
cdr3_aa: CASSLNRGWAFF
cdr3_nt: TGCGCCAGCAGCCTTAACAGGGGGTGGGCTTTCTTT

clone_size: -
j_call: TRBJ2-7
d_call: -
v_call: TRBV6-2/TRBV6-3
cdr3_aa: CASSFLSYEQYF
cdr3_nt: TGTGCCAGCAGTTTTCTATCCTACGAGCAGTACTTC

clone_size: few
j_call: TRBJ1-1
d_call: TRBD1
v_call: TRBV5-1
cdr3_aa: CASSPPQGGTEAFF
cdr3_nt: TGCGCCAGCAGCCCCCCGCAGGGGGGCACTGAAGCTTTCTTT

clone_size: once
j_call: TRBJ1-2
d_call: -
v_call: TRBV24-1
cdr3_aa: CATSDLHSSGYTF
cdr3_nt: TGTGCCACCAGTGATTTACATTCTAGTGGCTACACCTTC

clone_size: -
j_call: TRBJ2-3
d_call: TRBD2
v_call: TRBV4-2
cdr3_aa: CASSPTQASGRTDTQYF
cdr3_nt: TGTGCCAGCAGCCCCACCCAGGCTAGCGGGAGAACAGATACGCAGTATTTT

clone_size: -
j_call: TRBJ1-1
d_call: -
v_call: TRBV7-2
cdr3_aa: CASSPYMNTEAFF
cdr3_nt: TGTGCCAGCAGCCCTTACATGAACACTGAAGCTTTCTTT

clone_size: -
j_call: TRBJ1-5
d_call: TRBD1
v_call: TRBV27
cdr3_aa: CASSFRQGGQPQHF
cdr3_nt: TGTGCCAGCAGTTTCCGACAGGGAGGTCAGCCCCAGCATTTT

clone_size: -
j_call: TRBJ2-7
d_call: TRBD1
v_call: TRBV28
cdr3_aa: CASSSDRGLVSYEQYF
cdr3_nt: TGTGCCAGCAGTTCGGACAGGGGGCTGGTCTCCTACGAGCAGTACTTC

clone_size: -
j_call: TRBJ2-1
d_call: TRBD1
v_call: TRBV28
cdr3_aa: CAGRQGPVYNEQFF
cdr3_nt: TGTGCCGGCCGACAGGGGCCTGTATACAATGAGCAGTTCTTC

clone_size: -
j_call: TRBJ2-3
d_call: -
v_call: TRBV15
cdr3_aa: CATSYARSMLEDTQYF
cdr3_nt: TGTGCCACCAGCTACGCACGGAGCATGTTAGAAGATACGCAGTATTTT